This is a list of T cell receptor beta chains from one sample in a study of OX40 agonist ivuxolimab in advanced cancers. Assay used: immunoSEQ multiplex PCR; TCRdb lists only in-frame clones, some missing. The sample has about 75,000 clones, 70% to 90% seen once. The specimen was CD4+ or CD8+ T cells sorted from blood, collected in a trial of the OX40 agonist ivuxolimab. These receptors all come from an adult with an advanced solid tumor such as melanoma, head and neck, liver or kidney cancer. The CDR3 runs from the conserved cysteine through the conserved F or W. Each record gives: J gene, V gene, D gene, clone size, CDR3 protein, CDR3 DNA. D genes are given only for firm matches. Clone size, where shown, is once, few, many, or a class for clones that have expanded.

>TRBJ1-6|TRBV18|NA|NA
CASSPLGYNSPLHF
TGTGCCAGCTCCCCCTTGGGGTACAATTCACCCCTCCACTTT
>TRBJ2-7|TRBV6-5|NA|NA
CASSLPVGEQYF
TGTGCCAGCAGTCTGCCCGTGGGGGAGCAGTACTTC
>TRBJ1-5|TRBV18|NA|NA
CASSTDGDQPQHF
TGTGCCAGCTCAACCGACGGAGATCAGCCCCAGCATTTT
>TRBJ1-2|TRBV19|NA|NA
CASSSIGEYGYTF
TGTGCCAGTAGTTCAATTGGGGAATATGGCTACACCTTC
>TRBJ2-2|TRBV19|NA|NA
CASSTASNTGELFF
TGTGCCAGTAGTACAGCCTCGAACACCGGGGAGCTGTTTTTT
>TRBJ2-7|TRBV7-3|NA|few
CASSFRPGRYEQYF
TGTGCCAGCAGCTTCAGACCGGGGAGGTACGAGCAGTACTTC
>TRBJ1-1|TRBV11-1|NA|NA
CASSLGLTGTEAFF
TGTGCCAGCAGTTTGGGCCTCACGGGCACTGAAGCTTTCTTT
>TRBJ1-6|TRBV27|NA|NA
CASSLQGLWNSPLHF
TGTGCCAGCAGTCTACAGGGCCTTTGGAATTCACCCCTCCACTTT
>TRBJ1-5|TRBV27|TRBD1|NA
CASSTGTGLVGPQHF
TGTGCCAGCAGTACTGGGACAGGGTTGGTAGGGCCCCAGCATTTT
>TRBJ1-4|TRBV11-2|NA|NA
CASSLDLDRPSTNEKLFF
TGTGCCAGCAGCTTGGACTTGGACAGACCTTCAACTAATGAAAAACTGTTTTTT
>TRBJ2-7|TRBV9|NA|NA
CASSVGALSYEQYF
TGTGCCAGCAGCGTAGGAGCCCTTTCCTACGAGCAGTACTTC
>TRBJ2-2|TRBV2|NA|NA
CASSEQEAGELFF
TGTGCCAGCAGCGAACAGGAAGCCGGGGAGCTGTTTTTT
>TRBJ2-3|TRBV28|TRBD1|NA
CASSRPGQGLDTQYF
TGTGCCAGCAGTCGCCCGGGACAGGGTTTGGATACGCAGTATTTT
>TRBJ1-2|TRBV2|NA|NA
CASRREAAYGYTF
TGTGCCAGCAGAAGGGAAGCAGCCTATGGCTACACCTTC
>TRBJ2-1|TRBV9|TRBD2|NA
CASSVGATSGIEQFF
TGTGCCAGCAGCGTAGGAGCTACTAGCGGGATTGAGCAGTTCTTC
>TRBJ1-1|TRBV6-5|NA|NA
CATTWGQRNTEAFF
TGTGCCACCACCTGGGGGCAGCGGAACACTGAAGCTTTCTTT
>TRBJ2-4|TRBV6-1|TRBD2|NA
CASSATRGRTRNIQYF
TGTGCCAGCAGTGCCACCCGCGGTAGGACTAGGAACATTCAGTACTTC
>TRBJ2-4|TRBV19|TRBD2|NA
CASRGVSAGQNIQYF
TGTGCCAGTAGAGGGGTCTCAGCGGGACAAAACATTCAGTACTTC
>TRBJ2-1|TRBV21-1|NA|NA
CASSTGDSPAGGTYNEQFF
TGTGCCAGCAGCACCGGGGACAGCCCAGCGGGAGGGACCTACAATGAGCAGTTCTTC
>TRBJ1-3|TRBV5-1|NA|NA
CASSLGDSSGNTIYF
TGCGCCAGCAGCTTGGGTGACAGCTCTGGAAACACCATATATTTT
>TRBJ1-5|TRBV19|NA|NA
CASISQGWGNQPQHF
TGTGCCAGCATTTCACAGGGTTGGGGCAATCAGCCCCAGCATTTT
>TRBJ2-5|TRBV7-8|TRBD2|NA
CASSIEGRGKETQYF
TGTGCCAGCAGCATCGAAGGGCGGGGGAAAGAGACCCAGTACTTC
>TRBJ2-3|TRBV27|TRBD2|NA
CASSLRVGGDTSTDTQYF
TGTGCCAGCAGTTTAAGGGTCGGGGGGGACACTAGCACAGATACGCAGTATTTT
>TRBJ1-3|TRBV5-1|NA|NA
CASSLVSDAGNTIYF
TGCGCCAGCAGCTTGGTTTCAGACGCTGGAAACACCATATATTTT
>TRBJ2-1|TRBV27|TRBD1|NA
CASSLRGQGNEQFF
TGTGCCAGCAGTTTAAGGGGACAGGGCAATGAGCAGTTCTTC
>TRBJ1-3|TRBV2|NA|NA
CASGQGGFSGNTIYF
TGTGCCAGCGGACAAGGGGGGTTCTCTGGAAACACCATATATTTT
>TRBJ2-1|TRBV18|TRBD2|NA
CASSPGRESYNEQFF
TGTGCCAGCTCACCAGGGCGGGAGTCTTACAATGAGCAGTTCTTC
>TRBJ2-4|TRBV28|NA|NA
CASSLRTIAKNIQYF
TGTGCCAGCAGTCTTCGGACAATAGCCAAAAACATTCAGTACTTC
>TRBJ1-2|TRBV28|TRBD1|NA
CASSPTGAYGYTF
TGTGCCAGCAGTCCGACAGGGGCCTATGGCTACACCTTC
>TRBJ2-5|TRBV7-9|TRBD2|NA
CASSLVREGRVGETQYF
TGTGCCAGCAGCTTAGTGCGGGAGGGCCGGGTAGGGGAGACCCAGTACTTC
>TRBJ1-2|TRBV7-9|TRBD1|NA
CASSFDGQGGYGYTF
TGTGCCAGCAGCTTCGACGGACAGGGAGGCTATGGCTACACCTTC
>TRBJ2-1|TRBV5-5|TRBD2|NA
CASSLNGRWNEQFF
TGTGCCAGCAGCTTGAACGGGAGGTGGAATGAGCAGTTCTTC
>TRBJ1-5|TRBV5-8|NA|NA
CASSLVTRGIPGGPQHF
TGTGCCAGCAGCTTGGTTACCAGGGGAATACCCGGTGGGCCCCAGCATTTT
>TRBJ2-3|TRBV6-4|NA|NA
CASSLQGTDTQYF
TGTGCCAGCAGCCTACAGGGCACAGATACGCAGTATTTT
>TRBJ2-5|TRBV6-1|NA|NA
CASNPTTTQETQYF
TGTGCCAGCAACCCGACTACCACGCAAGAGACCCAGTACTTC
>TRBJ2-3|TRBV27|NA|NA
CASSLGGGADTQYF
TGTGCCAGCAGTTTGGGAGGGGGGGCAGATACGCAGTATTTT
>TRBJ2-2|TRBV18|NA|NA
CASSPPGAKLRAGELFF
TGTGCCAGCTCACCACCGGGAGCGAAATTGAGGGCCGGGGAGCTGTTTTTT
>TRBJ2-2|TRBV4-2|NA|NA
CASSRSQLANTGELFF
TGTGCCAGCAGCCGTAGTCAGTTGGCGAACACCGGGGAGCTGTTTTTT
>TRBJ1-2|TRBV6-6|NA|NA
CASSYAQGANYGYTF
TGTGCCAGCAGTTACGCACAGGGAGCCAACTATGGCTACACCTTC
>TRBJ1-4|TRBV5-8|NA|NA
CASSLPGANEKLFF
TGTGCCAGCAGCTTGCCAGGGGCTAATGAAAAACTGTTTTTT
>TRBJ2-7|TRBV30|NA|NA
CAWTKGGSPVYEQYF
TGTGCCTGGACCAAGGGGGGCAGCCCCGTGTACGAGCAGTACTTC
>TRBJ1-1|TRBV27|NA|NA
CASNAGGLDTEAFF
TGTGCCAGCAACGCTGGGGGGCTCGACACTGAAGCTTTCTTT
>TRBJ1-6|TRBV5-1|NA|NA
CASSLAGVYNSPLHF
TGCGCCAGCAGCTTGGCAGGGGTCTATAATTCACCCCTCCACTTT